The clone carrying this T cell receptor (beta chain) is a singleton in its sample. The antigen is unknown. The data belong to a study of shared clonotypes between healthy human individuals. Across the whole study: There were three CD4 naive, three CD4 memory, two CD8 naive and one CD8 memory plates per donor. Study-wide results and caveats: Large depth notwithstanding, sorted-subset sequencing proved incomplete by rarefaction. Naive subsets, compared against memory subsets, generally had larger estimated richness values.

The assay used deep level. The protocol was immunoSEQ multiplex PCR, while the TCRdb copy is restricted to in-frame clones and leaves out a portion. In the table there are some 1.5 million clones, nearly 99% of which are singletons. Germline loops: CDR1 MDHEN, CDR2 SYDVKM. CDR3 length equals 13 residues. The V and J ends lost 5 bases and 4 bases respectively, with 11 bases between them. The origin of this receptor is a man aged 25-45 years in good health. The material sequenced was naive CD4+ T cells sorted from blood. Subset meaning: CD45RA+ positively selected. The V and J genes are TRBV28 and TRBJ1-2; D is ambiguous. This chain's CDR3 is CASSPRRSYGYTF. The CDR3 DNA reads TGTGCCAGCAGTCCGAGGCGGAGCTATGGCTACACCTTC.